This T cell receptor beta chain is from a study of shared clonotypes between healthy human individuals. Across the study: CD4 naive and memory got three plates each, CD8 naive two, CD8 memory one.

J lost 0 bases, V lost 2 bases, and 3 bases had no gene match. CDR3 length: 16 residues. Germline lookup yields CDR1 LNHNV and CDR2 YYDKDF (reference sequence). In the authors' workflow: ImmunoSEQ supplied junction-only sequences lacking quality scores, so filtering was different. Data came from immunoSEQ multiplex PCR; TCRdb stores just in-frame clones and leaves some out. The V and J calls and the clone size are those of that table, but D and trimming were determined from the DNA. The table records fewer than 850,000 clones, roughly 70% of them present only once. Researchers partitioned CD4+ cells into CD45RA+ naive and CD45RA-negative memory subsets.

Sequencing was performed on memory CD4+ T cells sorted from blood. Indicated subset: CD45RA-negative fraction. V is TRBV15 and J is TRBJ2-7; TRBD2 agrees at 11 bases. This TCR derives from a woman between 25 and 40 years old in good health. CDR3 in DNA: TGTGCCACCAGCAGAATGGGGACTAGCGGCTCCTACGAGCAGTACTTC. Amino acids: CATSRMGTSGSYEQYF.